The 14 T cell receptor beta chains in this list originate from one sample, sequenced in a study of neurological immune-mediated disorders. TCRdb fed the 5' RACE reads into MiXCR, producing one record per CDR3 protein. Of 40,000 to 50,000 distinct CDR3 sequences in the sample, around 2.5% were seen once. The sequencing sample was made of PBMCs. The receptors shown here come from a young man with multiple sclerosis.

This clonotype was detected ten times or more. The chain combines TRBV13 with TRBJ1-4; TRBD1 agrees at 7 bases. The J segment lost 7 bases and the V segment lost 3 bases, leaving 5 bases of the junction unmatched. This CDR3 contains 14 residues. The V gene's germline CDR1 is PRHDT and CDR2 FYEKMQ (reference sequence). CDR3 DNA sequence: TGTGCCAGCAGCTTCCAGGGGGACGGTGAAAAACTGTTTTTT. This sequence encodes CASSFQGDGEKLFF.

This clonotype was seen ten or more times. This sequence joins TRBV20-1 and TRBJ2-3, with TRBD2 matching 7 bases. The CDR3 loop spans 19 amino acids. The V and J ends lost 1 base and 3 bases, in that order; junction bases with no gene match: 19. The V gene's germline CDR1 is DFQATT and CDR2 SNEGSKA (reference sequence). CDR3 in DNA: TGCAGTGCTAGAGCCCGTTGGGAGGGGAACAACCTCGGGACAGATACGCAGTATTTT. It translates to CSARARWEGNNLGTDTQYF.

The chain joins TRBV12-3 or TRBV12-4 to TRBJ1-2; a possible D gene is TRBD1 (6 bases). The ends were cut back, 5 bases at V and 3 bases at J, with 16 bases in the middle. This CDR3 has 15 residues. CDR3 DNA: TGTGCCAGCAGTGGTTACAGGGAAAAGGACTATGGCTACACCTTC. Translation gives CASSGYREKDYGYTF.

This clonotype was observed many times. The chain uses TRBV5-1 and TRBJ1-6, with 7 bases aligning to TRBD1. CDR3 length: 13 residues. Germline V gives CDR1 SGHRS, CDR2 YFSETQ. Losses at the gene ends were 7 bases for V and 7 bases for J; bases not matched to a gene: 5. CDR3 residues: CASSRDSNSPLHF. Here the CDR3 DNA reads TGCGCCAGCTCTCGGGACAGCAATTCACCCCTCCACTTT.

This clonotype has a handful of counts. This chain joins TRBV12-5 and TRBJ2-3; maybe TRBD2 (6 bases). Trimming cost V 1 base and J 5 bases, with 7 bases left between them. There are 13 residues in the CDR3. Germline-derived CDR1 and CDR2 are LGHNT and FRNRAP. The CDR3: CASGLAGRDTQYF. DNA for the CDR3: TGTGCTAGTGGTTTGGCCGGGAGAGATACGCAGTATTTT.

Many counts were recorded for this clonotype. The rearrangement joins TRBV5-1 to TRBJ2-7; TRBD1 agrees at 9 bases. This CDR3 comprises 16 residues. Germline CDR1 reads SGHRS; CDR2 reads YFSETQ. V lost 0 bases to trimming and J lost 6 bases; unmatched junction nucleotides: 10. CDR3 in DNA: TGCGCCAGCAGCTTGGTCGCCGGGACAGGGTTGCCCGAGCAGTACTTC. Translated, it gives CASSLVAGTGLPEQYF.

This clonotype was observed many times. The V gene is TRBV10-2, the J gene TRBJ2-5; D gene ambiguous. The CDR3 runs 16 residues. V was trimmed by 0 bases and J by 1 base, leaving 12 bases between them. CDR1 and CDR2 from the germline V gene are WSHSY and SAAADI. The CDR3 here is CASSESSARTQETQYF. The CDR3 DNA follows: TGCGCCAGCAGTGAGTCCAGCGCCCGGACCCAAGAGACCCAGTACTTC.

This clonotype occurred many times. The V gene is TRBV3-1, the J gene TRBJ2-7; 9 bases line up with TRBD2. The V gene end was trimmed by 1 base and the J gene end by 5 bases; junction bases not matched to a gene: 6. The CDR3 runs 15 residues. CDR1 is LGHDT, CDR2 YNNKEL, per germline (reference sequence). The CDR3 nucleotides read TGTGCCAGCAGCCAAGGAGGACTAGCGCTGGACGAGCAGTACTTC. Its translation: CASSQGGLALDEQYF.

This clonotype was recorded at least ten times. The gene calls are TRBV7-2 and TRBJ2-7; D ambiguous. V was clipped by 6 bases and J by 6 bases, with 18 bases between them. The CDR3 is made up of 14 amino acids. Germline loops: CDR1 SGHTA, CDR2 FQGNSA. The DNA of the CDR3 is TGTGCCAGCAGAGGGTCTCTCTTCGCCCCCGAGCAGTACTTC. It encodes CASRGSLFAPEQYF.

This clonotype has ten or more counts. V and J are TRBV20-1 and TRBJ1-5; TRBD1 is a possible D gene (6 bases). Germline V lookup: CDR1 DFQATT, CDR2 SNEGSKA (reference sequence). V was trimmed by 1 base and J by 4 bases, leaving 11 bases between them. The CDR3 has 14 amino acids. The CDR3 reads CSARARTDNQPQHF. The CDR3, as DNA: TGCAGTGCTAGAGCCCGGACAGATAATCAGCCCCAGCATTTT.

Points on this clonotype: A read error may explain this, as a much larger clone is one base away. The rearrangement uses TRBV7-2 and TRBJ2-5; D tentatively reads TRBD1 or TRBD2 (6 bases each). Germline values: CDR1 SGHTA, CDR2 FQGNSA. The CDR3 is 14 amino acids. In nucleotides, the CDR3 is TGTGCCATCAGCTTTACGGGGGCAGGTGAGACCCAGTACTTC. This encodes CAISFTGAGETQYF.

This clonotype was detected ten times or more. The chain links TRBV5-1 to TRBJ1-1; D is unresolved. The CDR3 length is 13 residues. V was trimmed by 2 bases and J by 0 bases, leaving 5 bases between them. Germline V CDR1 and CDR2: SGHRS, YFSETQ. The CDR3 protein is CASSFSLNTEAFF. As DNA, the CDR3 is TGCGCCAGCAGCTTTTCACTGAACACTGAAGCTTTCTTT.

This clonotype was detected many times. The rearrangement uses TRBV6-6 and TRBJ1-1; D is uncertain. V was pared by 6 bases and J by 8 bases, with 10 bases between. The CDR3 spans 11 residues. Germline V gene sequence: CDR1 MNHNY, CDR2 SVGAGI (reference sequence). The CDR3 DNA is TGTGCCAGCAGGATACACGTGGAAGCTTTCTTT. This gives the protein CASRIHVEAFF.

This clonotype was observed at least ten times. V and J are TRBV3-1 and TRBJ2-3, with D possibly matching TRBD2 (5 bases). Germline values: CDR1 LGHDT, CDR2 YNNKEL (reference sequence). V was cut by 4 bases and J by 5 bases, with 19 bases left in between. This CDR3 spans 16 amino acids. CDR3 residues: CASSRNQAAVLDTQYF. Here the CDR3 DNA reads TGTGCCAGCAGCCGGAATCAAGCGGCAGTCCTAGATACGCAGTATTTT.